This TCR beta chain appears in the sequencing data of a study of prognosis after radiotherapy for stage I lung cancer (dated by TCRdb to the early 2020s). For context, the study as a whole: Roughly 20 stage I NSCLC patients were enrolled in Nanjing, China, between April 2018 and January 2019. The cohort was made up of 10 to 15 men and about 6 women, with a median age of approximately 74 years and an age range of about 53 to 95 years. SBRT was delivered in 3 to 5 fractions with a biologically effective dose of at least 100 Gy, and image-guided IMRT or VMAT was used for delivery. SBRT was not combined with any concurrent therapy in any patient. Distant metastases were developed by four of the 19 patients after SBRT, at a median of roughly 7 months, whereas no significant progression was observed in the other 15 patients. A total of approximately 38 blood samples from around 20 patients were sequenced, with one sample obtained before and one obtained after SBRT for each patient. All patients were regarded as medically inoperable, because of comorbidities in more than ten patients and refusal of surgery in six or seven patients. The study profiled peripheral blood TCR beta repertoires from stage I NSCLC patients before and after stereotactic body radiotherapy and related them to distant failure. About five patients had oligometastatic NSCLC after surgical resection of the primary tumor, and approximately 13 had newly diagnosed primary stage I lung tumors. Squamous cell carcinoma histology was identified in 6 to 8 patients, and adenocarcinoma histology was identified in roughly eleven patients. Study-wide findings and limitations: Post-SBRT Shannon entropy and its change from baseline were lower in patients who developed distant metastases; baseline Shannon entropy was not associated with metastases. None of the reported P values were adjusted for multiple comparisons. The study was limited by its small cohort and short follow-up, and the findings require independent validation. A decrease in unique TCR clone counts was observed after SBRT (median roughly 10,000 before versus approximately 6,900 after; Wilcoxon paired P=0.011). Differences by metastasis status were reportedly seen in TRBV and TRBJ usage frequencies, involving two V genes at baseline and, after SBRT, roughly ten V genes and two J genes. Whether the expanded TCR clones were tumor-specific was not determined.

There are 14 amino acids in the CDR3, from cysteine to phenylalanine inclusive. The retained sequence is limited to the CDR3, 42 bases, with the frame set at the first base. The junction carries 8 bases between V and J, which are trimmed by 3 bases and 2 bases respectively. CDR1 and CDR2, looked up from the germline V gene, are MNHEY and SVGAGI. This clonotype was detected many times. Its antigen remains undetermined. There are no base qualities to consult, and no much larger clone falls within one base. Two rounds of multiplex PCR on genomic DNA were used to amplify the TCR beta CDR3 region. In the first PCR round, primers specific to each TRBV and TRBJ gene were used, and the primer sequences were filed in Chinese patent CN105087789A. The second PCR round used universal primers. The Roche High Pure PCR Template Preparation Kit was used to extract genomic DNA from the frozen PBMCs. An Illumina HiSeq 3000 was used to sequence the libraries paired-end with 151 bp reads. From the authors' description of their analysis: CutAdapt was used to discard raw reads that did not contain the multiplex PCR primer sequences. PEAR was used to merge high-quality paired reads into contigs. By aligning each contig to reference sequences, MiXCR assigned the TRB V, D and J gene segments to that contig. CDR3 sequences were clustered by base quality and sequence similarity to remove sequencing errors. Shannon entropy, normalized by the natural log of the productive TCR sequence number, served as the measure of diversity. Clonality was computed as one minus the ratio of Shannon entropy to the natural log of the number of unique clonotypes. The Youden index of ROC curves was used to select progression-free survival cut-offs for repertoire metrics, and analyses were performed in R 3.5.3. TCRdb reprocessed the public reads (quality trimming at Q25 with fastp, clone calling with MiXCR) and kept in-frame beta chains. Entries that share a CDR3 protein sequence are merged under the most common genes and DNA. None of the V and J calls come from the authors' own analysis; TCRdb made them. This sample is represented by about 15,000 distinct CDR3 sequences; around 32% of them were singletons. The ten largest clones add up to roughly 25% of the sample.

All patients had node-negative disease on CT and PET/CT, and none had a history of other malignancies or prior chemotherapy or radiotherapy. At each of the two time points, around 5.9 milliliters of peripheral venous blood were collected into EDTA tubes. Ficoll-Paque Plus density-gradient centrifugation was used to isolate PBMCs. Right after collection, samples were kept at -80 degrees C until analysis. The receptor comes from a donor aged 50 or older with non-small cell lung cancer. The chain uses TRBV6-5 and TRBJ1-3, with the D gene uncertain. The sample here was PBMCs, taken before or after stereotactic body radiation therapy (not recorded which). The encoded CDR3 is CASSYDVTGNTIYF. The DNA sequence is TGTGCCAGCAGTTATGACGTAACTGGAAACACCATATATTTT.